Shown below are 18 T cell receptor beta chains from a single sample sequenced in a study of CD8 T cells in Susac syndrome. With random hexamers, reverse transcription was performed on about 0.5 to 1 ug of RNA. Via MiXCR, TCRdb re-called the immunoSEQ multiplex PCR reads, giving one row per CDR3 protein. The sample yields approximately 170,000 distinct CDR3 sequences, about 93% seen once. The specimen was CD4+ T cells from PBMCs. Source of these receptors: a human donor in good health.

The chain joins TRBV29-1 to TRBJ1-2, with 8 bases that match TRBD1. Germline-derived CDR1 and CDR2 are SQVTM and ANQGSEA. Trimming removed 5 bases from V and 4 bases from J; junction bases left unmatched: 6. The CDR3 covers 13 residues. CDR3 loop: CSVFVTGGYGYTF. Here the CDR3 DNA reads TGCAGCGTTTTCGTTACAGGGGGCTATGGCTACACCTTC.

The CDR3 is CASSVSSGVAADTQYF. The CDR3 DNA reads TGTGCCAGCAGCGTAAGCAGCGGGGTAGCGGCAGATACGCAGTATTTT. V is TRBV9 and J is TRBJ2-3; 7 bases line up with TRBD2. CDR1 is SGDLS and CDR2 is YYNGEE in the germline V gene. The CDR3 is 16 amino acids. V shed 1 base, J shed 4 bases, and the junction held 9 bases outside the gene matches.

This sequence joins TRBV6-5 and TRBJ1-2; a weak D match, TRBD1 (6 bases). This CDR3 is 15 amino acids long. V gave up 2 bases and J gave up 3 bases, with 13 bases separating them. Per the germline V gene, CDR1 is MNHEY and CDR2 is SVGAGI. CDR3 sequence (DNA): TGTGCCAGCAGTTACGACTTGGGGGGCTACTATGGCTACACCTTC. This gives the protein CASSYDLGGYYGYTF.

The chain joins TRBV7-2 to TRBJ1-6; a weak D match, TRBD1 (6 bases). This CDR3 has 13 amino acids. CDR1 and CDR2 from the germline V gene are SGHTA and FQGNSA. Trimming removed 4 bases at V and 11 bases at J, with 12 bases between. CDR3 bases: TGTGCCAGCAGCTCCCAGGGGATAACACCCCTCCACTTT. Protein sequence: CASSSQGITPLHF.

The chain couples TRBV7-2 to TRBJ2-3; TRBD2 agrees at 8 bases. The germline V gene has CDR1 SGHTA and CDR2 FQGNSA. The CDR3 runs 14 residues. V gave up 4 bases and J gave up 4 bases; unmatched junction bases: 4. This chain's CDR3 is CASSSRGAADTQYF. Written as DNA, the CDR3 is TGTGCCAGCAGCTCGCGGGGGGCAGCAGATACGCAGTATTTT.

This rearrangement joins TRBV20-1 to TRBJ1-6; a possible D gene is TRBD1 (6 bases). V lost 2 bases, J lost 0 bases, and 14 bases lay in between. There are 17 residues in the CDR3. Germline CDR1 and CDR2: DFQATT and SNEGSKA (reference sequence). This chain's CDR3 is CSARPLQGTSYNSPLHF. CDR3 bases: TGCAGTGCTAGACCTTTACAGGGTACCTCCTATAATTCACCCCTCCACTTT.

This chain joins TRBV6-6 and TRBJ2-1, with D perhaps TRBD1 or TRBD2 (5 bases each). The length of the CDR3 is 13 residues. CDR1 and CDR2 from the germline V gene are MNHNY and SVGAGI (reference sequence). The V and J ends lost 7 bases and 15 bases respectively, with 22 bases between them. The CDR3 DNA is TGTGCCAGCAAGGCTCTCTCGGGACCCCTAGGGTTCTTC. This sequence encodes CASKALSGPLGFF.

This clonotype was found once. J is TRBJ1-2 and V is TRBV30; the D is unclear. Trimming removed 0 bases from V and 6 bases from J, with 8 bases in between. The CDR3 spans 12 residues. Germline V CDR1 and CDR2: GTSNPN, SVGIG (reference sequence). In DNA, the CDR3 is TGTGCCTGGAGTGTATCCCGACATGGCTACACCTTC. Protein: CAWSVSRHGYTF.

The chain couples TRBV12-3 or TRBV12-4 to TRBJ2-1; TRBD2 matches 8 bases. This CDR3 region has 15 residues. V trimming: 7 bases; J trimming: 3 bases; junction bases outside the gene matches: 8. The CDR3 coding sequence is TGTGCCAGCACCCTGAGCGGGAGAAACTACAATGAGCAGTTCTTC. Protein product: CASTLSGRNYNEQFF.

The chain is built from TRBV27 and TRBJ1-2; possible D gene TRBD1, 6 bases. Trimming took off 6 bases at V and 8 bases at J, with 13 bases between the two ends. The CDR3 sequence is 12 residues long. Germline V gene data show CDR1 as MNHEY and CDR2 as SMNVEV (reference sequence). The CDR3: CASRRIGGGYTF. The CDR3 nucleotides are TGTGCCAGCAGGCGCATAGGGGGAGGCTACACCTTC.

The CDR3 loop reads CSVVTGGFENTIYF. The CDR3, as DNA: TGCAGCGTTGTGACAGGGGGCTTCGAAAACACCATATATTTT. The chain is built from TRBV29-1 and TRBJ1-3, with TRBD1 matching 10 bases. CDR1 SQVTM and CDR2 ANQGSEA come from the germline V gene. J gave up 6 bases and V 4 bases, and 6 bases lay outside the gene matches. CDR3 length equals 14 residues.

CDR3 amino acids: CASSKDRGLDTQYF. Here the CDR3 DNA reads TGTGCCAGCAGCAAGGACAGGGGCCTGGATACGCAGTATTTT. The chain combines TRBV7-9 with TRBJ2-3; 9 nucleotides match TRBD1. The CDR3 covers 14 residues. Germline CDR1 and CDR2: SEHNR and FQNEAQ (reference sequence). Trimming removed 5 bases from V and 6 bases from J; junction bases left unmatched: 6.

J is TRBJ2-6 and V is TRBV7-9, with TRBD2 matching over 12 bases. V was clipped by 5 bases and J by 1 base; unmatched bases: 6. The CDR3 consists of 18 residues. The germline V gene has CDR1 SEHNR and CDR2 FQNEAQ (reference sequence). CDR3 sequence: CASSIPSGGDSGANVLTF. CDR3 coding DNA: TGTGCCAGCAGCATCCCTAGCGGGGGGGATTCTGGGGCCAACGTCCTGACTTTC.

V is TRBV3-1 and J is TRBJ2-5; maybe TRBD2 (5 bases). Trimming removed 4 bases at V and 3 bases at J, with 12 bases between. The CDR3 runs 14 residues. Germline V gene sequence: CDR1 LGHDT, CDR2 YNNKEL (reference sequence). The CDR3, as DNA: TGTGCCAGCAGCCTTCCTACGGGGAAAGAGACCCAGTACTTC. This gives the protein CASSLPTGKETQYF.

With regard to this clonotype: One end of the junction varies from germline; a read error may be responsible. V is TRBV29-1 and J is TRBJ1-5, with D unresolved. This CDR3 is 16 amino acids long. CDR1 is SQVTM, CDR2 ANQGSEA, per germline. The CDR3: CSVKDQEGYSNQPQHF. The CDR3 coding sequence is TGCAGCGTTAAAGATCAGGAGGGATATAGCAATCAGCCCCAGCATTTT. The entire variable domain, with the rest obtained from reference TRBV29-1 and TRBJ1-5, is as follows: SAVISQKPSRDICQRGTSLTIQCQVDSQVTMMFWYRQQPGQSLTLIATANQGSEATYESGFVIDKFPISRPNLTFSTLTVSNMSPEDSSIYLCSVKDQEGYSNQPQHFGDGTRLSIL.

In this sample, this clonotype turned up once. The chain carries TRBV25-1 and TRBJ2-6; no clear D. This CDR3 contains 16 residues. Germline CDR1 MGHDK, CDR2 SYGVNS. V dropped 1 base and J dropped 2 bases, with 9 bases sitting between them. DNA for the CDR3: TGTGCCAGCAGTGAATCCCCAACGGCTGGGGCCAACGTCCTGACTTTC. Amino acids: CASSESPTAGANVLTF.

This CDR3 reads CASSEYREREKLFF. Here the CDR3 DNA reads TGTGCCAGCAGTGAATACAGGGAACGGGAAAAACTGTTTTTT. The chain carries TRBV6-1 and TRBJ1-4, with D maybe TRBD1 (6 bases). The CDR3 consists of 14 residues. Trimming took 2 bases from V and 8 from J, leaving 12 bases between them. The germline gives CDR1 MNHNS, CDR2 SASEGT.

This chain joins TRBV21-1 and TRBJ2-1; TRBD2 is taken as the D call from the table, unchecked against the DNA. TRBV21-1 is a known pseudogene. There are 19 residues in the CDR3. DNA for the CDR3: TGTGCCAGCAGCTCCCGACACCTCCTTAGCGGGGTAGAAAACAATGAGCAGTTCTTC. Residues: CASSSRHLLSGVENNEQFF.